The present entry profiles one TCR beta chain with its context. Its target is unknown. One entry per CDR3 protein, called by TCRdb with MiXCR from the 5' RACE reads. The table has fewer than 200,000 distinct CDR3 sequences, around 21% seen once. This entry is derived from a study of T-cell memory formation after mild COVID-19. V was pared by 3 bases and J by 4 bases, with 16 bases between. The germline V gene encodes CDR1 SGDLS and CDR2 YYNGEE. The CDR3 sequence is 15 residues long. Study results and limitations: Pre-infection memory contained some responding clones, which suggested that cross-reactive memory had joined. Mostly located in CM and EM were contracting CD4+ clones, with contracting CD8+ clones located in EMRA.

Sequenced material: PBMCs or a T cell subset sorted from them (not recorded which). The V and J genes are TRBV9 and TRBJ1-1, with D maybe TRBD1 (5 bases). This clonotype was sampled from an adult woman who had mild COVID-19 (a few samples of this study predate the infection). Cell type and time point are not known. The CDR3 DNA is TGTGCCAGCAGCGCAGGGTCACAGTTCGGCACTGAAGCTTTCTTT. It encodes CASSAGSQFGTEAFF.